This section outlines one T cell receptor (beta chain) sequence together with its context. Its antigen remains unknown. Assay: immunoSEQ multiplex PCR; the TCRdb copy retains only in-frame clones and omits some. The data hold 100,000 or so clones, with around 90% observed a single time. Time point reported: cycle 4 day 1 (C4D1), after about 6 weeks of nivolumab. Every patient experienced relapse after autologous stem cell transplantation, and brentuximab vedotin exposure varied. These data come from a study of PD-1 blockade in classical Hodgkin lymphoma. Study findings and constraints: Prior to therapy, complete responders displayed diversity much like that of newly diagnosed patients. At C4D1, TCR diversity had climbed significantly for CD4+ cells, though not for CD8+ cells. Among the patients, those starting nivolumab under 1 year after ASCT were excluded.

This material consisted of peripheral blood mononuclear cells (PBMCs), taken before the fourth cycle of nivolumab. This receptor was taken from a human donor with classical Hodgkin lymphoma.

The CDR3 here is CASSYGGAIYEQYF. Written as DNA, the CDR3 is TGTGCCAGCAGTTATGGAGGGGCGATCTACGAGCAGTACTTC. V is TRBV6-5 and J is TRBJ2-7; a weak D match, TRBD2 (6 bases). Trimming took off 3 bases at V and 3 bases at J, with 12 bases between the two ends. CDR1 and CDR2 from the germline V gene are MNHEY and SVGAGI. The CDR3 is made up of 14 amino acids.